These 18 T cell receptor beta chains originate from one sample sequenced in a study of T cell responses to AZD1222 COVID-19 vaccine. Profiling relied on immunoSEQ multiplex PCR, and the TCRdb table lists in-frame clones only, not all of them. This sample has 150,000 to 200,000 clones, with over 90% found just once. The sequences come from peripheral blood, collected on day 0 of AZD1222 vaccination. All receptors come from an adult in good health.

DNA for the CDR3: TGCGCCAGCAGCTTGGCTACTACAGGGGGCCGTGGTGGCTACACCTTC. It translates to CASSLATTGGRGGYTF. The rearrangement links TRBV5-1 to TRBJ1-2, with TRBD1 matching over 9 bases. CDR1 is SGHRS and CDR2 is YFSETQ in the germline V gene. The CDR3 runs 16 residues. The V and J ends lost 0 bases and 7 bases, in that order; junction bases with no gene match: 10.

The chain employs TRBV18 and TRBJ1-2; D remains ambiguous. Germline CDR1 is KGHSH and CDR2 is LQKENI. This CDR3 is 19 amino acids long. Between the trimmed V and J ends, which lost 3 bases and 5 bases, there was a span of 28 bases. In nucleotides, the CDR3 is TGTGCCAGCTCACCCACGGCTGGGGTTGGCCCCAATGGAGCTTATGGCTACACCTTC. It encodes CASSPTAGVGPNGAYGYTF. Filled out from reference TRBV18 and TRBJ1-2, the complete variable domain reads NAGVMQNPRHLVRRRGQEARLRCSPMKGHSHVYWYRQLPEEGLKFMVYLQKENIIDESGMPKERFSAEFPKEGPSILRIQQVVRGDSAAYFCASSPTAGVGPNGAYGYTFGSGTRLTVV.

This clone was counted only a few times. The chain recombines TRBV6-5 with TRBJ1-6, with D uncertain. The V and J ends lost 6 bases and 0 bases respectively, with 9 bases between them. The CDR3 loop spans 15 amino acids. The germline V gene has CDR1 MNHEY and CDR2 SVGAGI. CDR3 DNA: TGTGCCAGCAGGACTCAGAGCTCCTATAATTCACCCCTCCACTTT. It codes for CASRTQSSYNSPLHF.

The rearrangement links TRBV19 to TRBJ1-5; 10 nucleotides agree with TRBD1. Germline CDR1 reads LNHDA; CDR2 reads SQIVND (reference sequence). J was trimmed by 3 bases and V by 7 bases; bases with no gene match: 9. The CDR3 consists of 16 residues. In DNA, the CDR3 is TGTGCCAGTAAGCGGGACAGGGGCTACCCCAATCAGCCCCAGCATTTT. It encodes CASKRDRGYPNQPQHF.

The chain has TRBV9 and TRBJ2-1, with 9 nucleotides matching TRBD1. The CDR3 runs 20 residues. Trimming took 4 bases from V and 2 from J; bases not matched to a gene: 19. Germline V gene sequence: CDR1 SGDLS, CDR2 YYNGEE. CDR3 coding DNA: TGTGCCAGCAGCCGCCGGGACAGGGTGTCTTTCGCGCCCCCCTACAATGAGCAGTTCTTC. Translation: CASSRRDRVSFAPPYNEQFF.

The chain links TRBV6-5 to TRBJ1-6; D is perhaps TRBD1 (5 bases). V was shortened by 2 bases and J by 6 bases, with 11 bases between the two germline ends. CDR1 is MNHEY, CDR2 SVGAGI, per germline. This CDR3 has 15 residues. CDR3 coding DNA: TGTGCCAGCAGTTACGGGGGAAGGGGTAATTCACCCCTCCACTTT. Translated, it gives CASSYGGRGNSPLHF.

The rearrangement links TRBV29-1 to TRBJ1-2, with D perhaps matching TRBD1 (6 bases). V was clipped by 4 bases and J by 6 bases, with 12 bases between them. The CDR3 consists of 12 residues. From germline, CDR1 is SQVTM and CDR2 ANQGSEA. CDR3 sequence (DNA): TGCAGCGTTGTACGACAGGAGGATGGCTACACCTTC. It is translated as CSVVRQEDGYTF.

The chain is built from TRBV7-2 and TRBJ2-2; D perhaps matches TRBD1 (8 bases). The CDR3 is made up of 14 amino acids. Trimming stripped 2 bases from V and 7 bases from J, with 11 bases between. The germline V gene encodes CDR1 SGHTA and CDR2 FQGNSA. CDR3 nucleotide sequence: TGTGCCAGCAGCTTAAGCGGGACAGGCGGGGAGCTGTTTTTT. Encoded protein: CASSLSGTGGELFF.

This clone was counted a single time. In DNA form, the CDR3 reads TGCGCCAGCAGCTCAAGGACCGGGGAGCTGTTTTTT. As protein: CASSSRTGELFF. J is TRBJ2-2 and V is TRBV4-1; D gene unclear. The V gene's germline CDR1 is MGHRA and CDR2 YSYEKL. CDR3 length equals 12 residues. Trimming removed 5 bases at V and 5 bases at J, with 6 bases between.

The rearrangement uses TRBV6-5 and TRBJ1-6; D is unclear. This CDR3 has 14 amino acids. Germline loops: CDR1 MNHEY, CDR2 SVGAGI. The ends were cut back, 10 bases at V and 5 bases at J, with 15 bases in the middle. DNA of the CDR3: TGTGCCACTCTTAGCTGGGCAGATAATTCACCCCTCCACTTT. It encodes CATLSWADNSPLHF.

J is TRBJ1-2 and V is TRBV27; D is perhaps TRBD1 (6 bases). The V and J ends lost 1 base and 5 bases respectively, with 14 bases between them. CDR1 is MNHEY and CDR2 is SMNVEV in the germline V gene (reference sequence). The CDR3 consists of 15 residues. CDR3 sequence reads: CASSLYTGNDYGYTF. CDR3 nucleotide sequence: TGTGCCAGCAGTTTATATACAGGGAACGATTATGGCTACACCTTC.

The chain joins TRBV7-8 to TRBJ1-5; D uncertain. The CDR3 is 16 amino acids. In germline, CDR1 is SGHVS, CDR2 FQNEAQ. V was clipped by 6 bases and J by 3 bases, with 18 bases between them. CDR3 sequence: CASSPTKGGLNQPQHF. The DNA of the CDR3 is TGTGCCAGCAGTCCCACGAAGGGAGGTCTCAATCAGCCCCAGCATTTT. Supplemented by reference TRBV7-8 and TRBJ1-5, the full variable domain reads GAGVSQSPRYKVAKRGQDVALRCDPISGHVSLFWYQQALGQGPEFLTYFQNEAQLDKSGLPSDRFFAERPEGSVSTLKIQRTQQEDSAVYLCASSPTKGGLNQPQHFGDGTRLSIL.

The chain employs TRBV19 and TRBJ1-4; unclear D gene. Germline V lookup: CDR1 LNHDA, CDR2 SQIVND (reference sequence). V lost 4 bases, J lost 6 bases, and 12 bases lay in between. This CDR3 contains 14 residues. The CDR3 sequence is CASSKDRAHEKLFF. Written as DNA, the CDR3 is TGTGCCAGTAGTAAAGATCGCGCGCATGAAAAACTGTTTTTT.

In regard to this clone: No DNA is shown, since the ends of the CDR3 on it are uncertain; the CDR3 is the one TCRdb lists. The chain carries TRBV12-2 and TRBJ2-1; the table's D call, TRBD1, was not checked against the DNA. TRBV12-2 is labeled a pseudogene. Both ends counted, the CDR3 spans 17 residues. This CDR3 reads CASRLVGKWGQGNEQFF.

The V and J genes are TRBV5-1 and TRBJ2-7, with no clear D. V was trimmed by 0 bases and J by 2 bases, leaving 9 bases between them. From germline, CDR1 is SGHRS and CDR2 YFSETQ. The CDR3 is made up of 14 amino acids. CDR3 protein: CASSLASTPYEQYF. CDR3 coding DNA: TGCGCCAGCAGCTTGGCATCTACCCCCTACGAGCAGTACTTC. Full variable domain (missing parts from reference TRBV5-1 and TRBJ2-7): KAGVTQTPRYLIKTRGQQVTLSCSPISGHRSVSWYQQTPGQGLQFLFEYFSETQRNKGNFPGRFSGRQFSNSRSEMNVSTLELGDSALYLCASSLASTPYEQYFGPGTRLTVT.

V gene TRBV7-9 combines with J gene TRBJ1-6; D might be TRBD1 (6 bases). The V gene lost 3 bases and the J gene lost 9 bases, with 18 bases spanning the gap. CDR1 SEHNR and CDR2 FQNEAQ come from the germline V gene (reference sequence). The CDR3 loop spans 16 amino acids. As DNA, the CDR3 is TGTGCCAGCAGCTTTAAGGGCCCGGGGGCAGGTTCACCCCTCCACTTT. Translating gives CASSFKGPGAGSPLHF.

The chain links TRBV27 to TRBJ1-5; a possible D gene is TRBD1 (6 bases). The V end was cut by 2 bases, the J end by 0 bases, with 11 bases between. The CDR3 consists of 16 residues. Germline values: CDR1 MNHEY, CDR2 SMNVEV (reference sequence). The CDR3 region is CASSLRGDRSNQPQHF. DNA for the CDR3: TGTGCCAGCAGTTTAAGGGGGGACCGTAGCAATCAGCCCCAGCATTTT.

The CDR3 loop is CASSPGGYNEQYF. The CDR3 nucleotides are TGCGCCAGCAGCCCCGGGGGTTACAACGAGCAGTACTTC. The chain carries TRBV4-1 and TRBJ2-7; D is possibly TRBD2 (6 bases). Germline V gene lookup returns CDR1 MGHRA and CDR2 YSYEKL. This CDR3 is built from 13 residues. Trimming pared 4 bases from V and 5 bases from J, leaving 12 bases between.